This is a list of T cell receptor beta chains from one sample in a study of T cells after yellow fever vaccination. TCRdb redid the calling of the 5' RACE reads with MiXCR, one entry per CDR3 protein. The table records fewer than 350,000 distinct CDR3 sequences, approximately 3.9% of them present only once. The specimen was PBMCs, collected on the day of the yellow fever booster vaccination. These receptors all stem from a man between 18 and 29 years old who received the YFV17D yellow fever vaccine. The CDR3 runs from the conserved cysteine through the conserved F or W. A D gene is named only where the DNA matches it firmly. Clone size is shown for a subset of rows, as once, few, many or a class of expanded clone.

size	J	D	V	DNA	CDR3
many	TRBJ2-2	.	TRBV7-2	TGTGCCAGCAGCTTCTTCGGGGGGACAAACACCGGGGAGCTGTTTTTT	CASSFFGGTNTGELFF
few	TRBJ1-4	.	TRBV5-1	TGCGCCAGCAGCTTGTCTACGGGAAATAATGAAAAACTGTTTTTT	CASSLSTGNNEKLFF
few	TRBJ2-2	.	TRBV5-1	TGCGCCAGCAGCTACTCCATCGCCGGGGAGCTGTTTTTT	CASSYSIAGELFF
few	TRBJ2-1	TRBD2	TRBV5-1	TGCGCCAGCAGCTTGGAGGTAGCGGGGGGGCATAATGAGCAGTTCTTC	CASSLEVAGGHNEQFF
few	TRBJ2-2	TRBD2	TRBV12-3/TRBV12-4	TGTGCCAGCAGTTTTATTAGCGGGGTCGCCGGGGAGCTGTTTTTT	CASSFISGVAGELFF
many	TRBJ1-3	.	TRBV20-1	TGCAGTGTCTCGAACAGGGCACTCAGCTCTGGAAACACCATATATTTT	CSVSNRALSSGNTIYF
.	TRBJ2-7	.	TRBV6-1	TGTGCCAGCACCATCCCCCCTCTCAACGAGCAGTACTTC	CASTIPPLNEQYF
few	TRBJ2-5	.	TRBV7-2	TGTGCCAGCAGCTACCCCCACTCCCCGGAGACCCAGTACTTC	CASSYPHSPETQYF
.	TRBJ2-3	TRBD2	TRBV7-9	TGTGCCAGCAGCCGCCGACTAGCGGGCCTCACAGATACGCAGTATTTT	CASSRRLAGLTDTQYF
few	TRBJ1-2	.	TRBV2	TGTGCCAGCCGGTTCACGGGACATTCGCACACCTTC	CASRFTGHSHTF
many	TRBJ2-2	.	TRBV5-1	TGCGCCAGCAGCTGGGGTAGAAACGCGAACACCGGGGAGCTGTTTTTT	CASSWGRNANTGELFF
few	TRBJ2-1	.	TRBV4-3	TGCGCCAGCAGCCCTGGGACTGGGCTCCCTGCAAATGAGCAGTTCTTC	CASSPGTGLPANEQFF
many	TRBJ2-3	.	TRBV7-3	TGTGCCAGCAGCTTAATGGGGGGCGCCGCAGATACGCAGTATTTT	CASSLMGGAADTQYF
.	TRBJ1-2	.	TRBV29-1	TGCAGCGTAGCAGGGGAGGCTGGCTACACCTTC	CSVAGEAGYTF
.	TRBJ2-6	.	TRBV7-3	TGTGCCAGCAGCGAAACAGGGAACGGGGCCAACGTCCTGACTTTC	CASSETGNGANVLTF
.	TRBJ2-2	.	TRBV18	TGTGCCAGCTCACCACAGTCCAGGACTACGAACACCGGGGAGCTGTTTTTT	CASSPQSRTTNTGELFF
many	TRBJ2-2	.	TRBV7-9	TGTGCCAGCAGCTCCCGGCCCCGCCGCACCACCGGGGAGCTGTTTTTT	CASSSRPRRTTGELFF
.	TRBJ1-5	TRBD1	TRBV25-1	TGTGCCAGCAGTGAAGGGACAGGTGAAAGGGATCAGCCCCAGCATTTT	CASSEGTGERDQPQHF
many	TRBJ2-5	.	TRBV20-1	TGCAGTGCTAGTCAATCTACCCAGACCCAGTACTTC	CSASQSTQTQYF
once	TRBJ2-1	.	TRBV28	TGTGCCAGCAGTCCATACCTCGAGGTAGAGAGGGGAGTCTTC	CASSPYLEVERGVF
few	TRBJ2-3	TRBD2	TRBV6-5	TGTGCCAGCAGGTCAAGCGGGAGAAGCACAGATACGCAGTATTTT	CASRSSGRSTDTQYF
many	TRBJ2-2	TRBD1	TRBV5-1	TGCGCCAGCAGCTTCGGGACAGGGGTTACCGGGGAGCTGTTTTTT	CASSFGTGVTGELFF
many	TRBJ2-1	TRBD1	TRBV20-1	TGCAGTGCTGGCCCCGACAGGGTGTACTACAATGAGCAGTTCTTC	CSAGPDRVYYNEQFF
.	TRBJ2-1	.	TRBV5-3	TGTGCCAGAAGCTTGACTGGTTGTGAGCAGTTCTTC	CARSLTGCEQFF
.	TRBJ2-3	.	TRBV6-6	TGTGCCAGCAGTTACGGGGGGGGCGCTTTCACAGATACGCAGTATTTT	CASSYGGGAFTDTQYF
many	TRBJ2-3	.	TRBV2	TGTGCCAGCACCATCGGGGGTAGCGGCACAGATACGCAGTATTTT	CASTIGGSGTDTQYF
.	TRBJ2-1	.	TRBV5-6	TGTGCCAGCAGCTGGAGTAGGGTCTCCGGAGGGTGGGAGCAGTTCTTC	CASSWSRVSGGWEQFF
.	TRBJ2-1	.	TRBV18	TGTGCCAGCTCAGAGGGCTTATACTCCTACAATGAGCAGTTCTTC	CASSEGLYSYNEQFF
many	TRBJ2-1	TRBD2	TRBV28	TGTGCCAGCAGACGACCGGGGGGGTTTTTGGTCGATGAGCAGTTCTTC	CASRRPGGFLVDEQFF
few	TRBJ2-3	TRBD1	TRBV20-1	TGCAGTGCTGACAGGGGGCAAGATACGCAGTATTTT	CSADRGQDTQYF
.	TRBJ2-5	.	TRBV10-3	TGTGCCATCAGTGATGCGCTAGACCAAGAGACCCAGTACTTC	CAISDALDQETQYF
many	TRBJ2-2	.	TRBV7-2	TGTGCCAGCAGCTTAGACACCGGGGAGCTGTTTTTT	CASSLDTGELFF
few	TRBJ2-2	.	TRBV5-1	TGCGCCAGCAGCCTGCCCTCGAGGGGTCGCGGCGGGGAGCTGTTTTTT	CASSLPSRGRGGELFF
many	TRBJ1-2	TRBD1	TRBV7-3	TGTGCCAGCAGCTCGGGACAGTTCGATGGCTACACCTTC	CASSSGQFDGYTF
many	TRBJ2-2	TRBD2	TRBV18	TGTGCCAGCTCACCACGGCGGGGGGGCCTTCCGAACACCGGGGAGCTGTTTTTT	CASSPRRGGLPNTGELFF
few	TRBJ1-1	.	TRBV3-1	TGTGCCAGCAGCTACCGGACAGACGAAGCTTTCTTT	CASSYRTDEAFF
.	TRBJ2-3	TRBD1	TRBV7-9	TGTGCCAGCAGCGAAAGTAGGGGGCAGGACACAGATACGCAGTATTTT	CASSESRGQDTDTQYF
few	TRBJ2-7	TRBD2	TRBV5-6	TGTGCCAGCAGGGTTCGGACGGGACTAGCGGGGGGCCTGTACTCCTACGAGCAGTACTTC	CASRVRTGLAGGLYSYEQYF
.	TRBJ2-2	TRBD1	TRBV12-3/TRBV12-4	TGTGCCAGCATGGAATTGGCGGGACAGGGGTCTTTCGGGGAGCTGTTTTTT	CASMELAGQGSFGELFF
few	TRBJ2-3	.	TRBV6-5	TGTGCCAGCAGAACAGCGGGAGATACGCAGTATTTT	CASRTAGDTQYF